What follows are 8 T cell receptor beta chains derived from one specimen sequenced in a study of regulatory T cells in long-lasting Graves disease. Stated time point: newly diagnosed GD, antithyroid drugs for less than 3 months. With RNA extracted from PBMCs as input, the TCR library was made. Construction of the TCR beta libraries employed iRepertoire HTBI primers in conjunction with Arm-PCR of CDR3 regions. One entry per CDR3 protein results from TCRdb running MiXCR on the multiplex PCR reads. The sample includes roughly 440,000 distinct CDR3 sequences, approximately 16% of them seen just once. This same sample was also taken into another study, of T cells in Graves' hyperthyroidism and ophthalmopathy.

This specimen was peripheral blood mononuclear cells (PBMCs), taken at new diagnosis, from a patient treated with antithyroid drugs. Receptor source: a woman in her late teens or twenties with Graves disease.

This clonotype has only a few counts. The J gene is TRBJ2-1, the V gene TRBV4-2; 11 nucleotides align to TRBD2. This CDR3 has 16 residues. Trimming cost V 3 bases and J 4 bases; bases outside gene matches: 5. Per the germline V gene, CDR1 is LGHNA and CDR2 is YNFKEQ. CDR3 in amino acids: CASSQMTSGDYNEQFF. The CDR3 DNA reads TGTGCCAGCAGCCAGATGACTAGCGGGGATTACAATGAGCAGTTCTTC.

The sample holds many counts of this clonotype. The J gene is TRBJ1-5, the V gene TRBV2; TRBD1 agrees at 8 bases. The CDR3 is 16 residues long. V trimming: 6 bases; J trimming: 2 bases; junction bases outside the gene matches: 9. Germline CDR1 SNHLY, CDR2 FYNNEI. The CDR3 loop is CASSPRTGLGNQPQHF. The CDR3, as DNA: TGTGCCAGCAGCCCCAGGACAGGGCTGGGCAATCAGCCCCAGCATTTT.

This clonotype was found many times. V gene TRBV7-8 combines with J gene TRBJ1-5, with 9 bases matching TRBD1. The CDR3 is 15 residues long. The J segment lost 2 bases and the V segment lost 5 bases, leaving 4 bases of the junction unmatched. Germline CDR1 SGHVS, CDR2 FQNEAQ. CDR3 protein: CASSLDRGRNQPQHF. The DNA of the CDR3 is TGTGCCAGCAGCCTGGACAGGGGTCGCAATCAGCCCCAGCATTTT.

This clonotype showed up many times. The chain has TRBV7-9 and TRBJ2-7, with no clear D. Trimming left V 2 bases short and J 6 bases short, with 11 bases between. The CDR3 contains 13 residues. CDR1 is SEHNR and CDR2 is FQNEAQ in the germline V gene (reference sequence). CDR3 coding DNA: TGTGCCAGCAGCTTAATGCGGAGTGGCGAGCAGTACTTC. Amino acid sequence: CASSLMRSGEQYF. Using reference TRBV7-9 and TRBJ2-7 for the parts outside the CDR3, the full variable domain is DTGVSQNPRHKITKRGQNVTFRCDPISEHNRLYWYRQTLGQGPEFLTYFQNEAQLEKSRLLSDRFSAERPKGSFSTLEIQRTEQGDSAMYLCASSLMRSGEQYFGPGTRLTVT.

V gene TRBV28 combines with J gene TRBJ1-5; D call uncertain. Germline V gene lookup returns CDR1 MDHEN and CDR2 SYDVKM. This CDR3 has 12 residues. The ends were cut back, 5 bases at V and 9 bases at J, with 11 bases in the middle. The CDR3 reads CASSETDLPQHF. CDR3 coding DNA: TGTGCCAGCAGTGAGACTGACCTGCCCCAGCATTTT.

In this sample, this clonotype turned up many times. The CDR3 DNA reads as TGTGCCAGCAGTTTAGGACGGCGGAACACTGAAGCTTTCTTT. Residues: CASSLGRRNTEAFF. V is TRBV28 and J is TRBJ1-1, with D uncertain. CDR3 length equals 14 residues. CDR1 and CDR2 from the germline V gene are MDHEN and SYDVKM. Trimming stripped 2 bases from V and 1 base from J, with 8 bases between.

In its sample, this clonotype was seen many times. The rearrangement links TRBV7-2 to TRBJ2-7; 8 bases map to TRBD2. The CDR3 loop spans 16 amino acids. J was trimmed by 6 bases and V by 5 bases; bases with no gene match: 15. In germline, CDR1 is SGHTA, CDR2 FQGNSA. The chain's CDR3 is CASSPTQAAGVREQYF. The CDR3 DNA is TGTGCCAGCAGCCCCACTCAGGCAGCGGGAGTCCGCGAGCAGTACTTC.

The V gene is TRBV7-9, the J gene TRBJ2-7, with 8 bases matching TRBD2. From germline, CDR1 is SEHNR and CDR2 FQNEAQ (reference sequence). The CDR3 covers 14 residues. J lost 12 bases, V lost 5 bases, and 15 bases had no gene match. The CDR3 loop reads CASSPIVSGGQGYF. The CDR3 DNA follows: TGTGCCAGCAGCCCCATCGTCAGCGGGGGCCAGGGGTACTTC.